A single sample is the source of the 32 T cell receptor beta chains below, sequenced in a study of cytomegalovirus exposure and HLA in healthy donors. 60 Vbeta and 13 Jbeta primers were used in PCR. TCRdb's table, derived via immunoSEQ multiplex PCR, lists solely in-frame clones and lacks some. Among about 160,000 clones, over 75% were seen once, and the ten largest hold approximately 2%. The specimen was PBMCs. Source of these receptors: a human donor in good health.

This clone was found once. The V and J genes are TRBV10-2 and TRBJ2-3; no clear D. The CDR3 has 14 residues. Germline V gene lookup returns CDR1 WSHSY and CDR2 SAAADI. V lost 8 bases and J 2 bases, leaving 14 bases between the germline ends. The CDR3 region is CASARKPDTDTQYF. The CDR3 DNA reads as TGCGCCAGCGCCAGGAAGCCCGACACAGATACGCAGTATTTT.

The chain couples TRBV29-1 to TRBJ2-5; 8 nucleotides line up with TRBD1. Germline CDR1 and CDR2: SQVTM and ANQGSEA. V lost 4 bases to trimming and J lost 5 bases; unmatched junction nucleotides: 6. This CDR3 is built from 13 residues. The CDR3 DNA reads TGCAGCGTTGTGGGCAGGGGGCGGGAGACCCAGTACTTC. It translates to CSVVGRGRETQYF.

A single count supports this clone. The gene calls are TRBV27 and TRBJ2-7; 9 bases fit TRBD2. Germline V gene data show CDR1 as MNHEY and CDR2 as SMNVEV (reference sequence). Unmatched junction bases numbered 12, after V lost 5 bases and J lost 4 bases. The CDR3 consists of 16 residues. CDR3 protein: CASSPNRLADRYEQYF. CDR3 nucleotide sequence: TGTGCCAGCAGTCCGAACCGACTAGCGGACAGATACGAGCAGTACTTC.

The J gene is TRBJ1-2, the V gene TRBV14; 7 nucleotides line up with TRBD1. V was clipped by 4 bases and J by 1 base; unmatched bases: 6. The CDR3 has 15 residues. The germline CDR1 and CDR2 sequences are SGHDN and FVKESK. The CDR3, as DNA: TGTGCCAGCAGCCGGATACAGGGGAATAACTATGGCTACACCTTC. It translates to CASSRIQGNNYGYTF.

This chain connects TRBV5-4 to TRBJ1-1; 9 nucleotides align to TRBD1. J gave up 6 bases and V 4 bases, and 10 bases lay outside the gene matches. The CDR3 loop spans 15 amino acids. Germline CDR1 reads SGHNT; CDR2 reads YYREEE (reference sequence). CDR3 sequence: CASSQGTGRRAEAFF. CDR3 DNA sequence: TGTGCCAGCAGCCAAGGGACAGGGAGGAGGGCTGAAGCTTTCTTT.

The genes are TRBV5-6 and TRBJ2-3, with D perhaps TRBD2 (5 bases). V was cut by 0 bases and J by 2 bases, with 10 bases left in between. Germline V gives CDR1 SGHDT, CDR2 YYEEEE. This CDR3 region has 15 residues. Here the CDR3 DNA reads TGTGCCAGCAGCTTGGGACTACTTAACACAGATACGCAGTATTTT. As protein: CASSLGLLNTDTQYF.

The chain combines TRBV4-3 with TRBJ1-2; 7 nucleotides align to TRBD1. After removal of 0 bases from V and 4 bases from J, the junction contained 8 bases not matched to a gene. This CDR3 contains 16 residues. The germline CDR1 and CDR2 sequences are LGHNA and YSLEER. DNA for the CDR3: TGCGCCAGCAGCCAAGACACCCTGGCAGGGGGCTATGGCTACACCTTC. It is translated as CASSQDTLAGGYGYTF.

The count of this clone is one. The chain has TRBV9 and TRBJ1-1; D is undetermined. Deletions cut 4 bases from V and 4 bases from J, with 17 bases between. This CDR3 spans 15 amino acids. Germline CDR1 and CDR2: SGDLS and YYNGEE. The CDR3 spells CASSPSTYLGTEAFF. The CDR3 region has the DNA TGTGCCAGCAGCCCCTCTACGTACCTAGGCACTGAAGCTTTCTTT.

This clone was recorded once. Here the CDR3 reads CASSFSGSYEQYF. CDR3 nucleotide sequence: TGTGCCAGCAGCTTTAGCGGGAGCTACGAGCAGTACTTC. This chain uses TRBV7-2 with TRBJ2-7, with 9 nucleotides matching TRBD2. The CDR3 has 13 amino acids. Germline assignment: CDR1 SGHTA and CDR2 FQGNSA. After removal of 3 bases from V and 3 bases from J, the junction contained 0 bases not matched to a gene.

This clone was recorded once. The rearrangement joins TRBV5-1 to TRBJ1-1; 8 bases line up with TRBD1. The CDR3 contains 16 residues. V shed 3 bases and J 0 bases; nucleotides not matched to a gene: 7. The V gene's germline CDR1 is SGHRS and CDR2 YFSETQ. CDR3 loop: CASSYGTGDMNTEAFF. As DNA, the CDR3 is TGCGCCAGCAGCTATGGGACAGGAGATATGAACACTGAAGCTTTCTTT.

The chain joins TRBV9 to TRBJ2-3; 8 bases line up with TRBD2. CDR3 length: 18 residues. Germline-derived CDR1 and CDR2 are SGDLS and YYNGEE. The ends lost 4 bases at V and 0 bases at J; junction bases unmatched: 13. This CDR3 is CASSPRNSGTGSTDTQYF. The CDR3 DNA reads TGTGCCAGCAGCCCCAGGAATAGCGGGACGGGTAGCACAGATACGCAGTATTTT.

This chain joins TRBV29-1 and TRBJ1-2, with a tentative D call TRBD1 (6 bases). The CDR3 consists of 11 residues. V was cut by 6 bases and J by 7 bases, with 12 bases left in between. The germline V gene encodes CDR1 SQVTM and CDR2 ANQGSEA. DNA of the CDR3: TGCAGCGTGGACGCCAGGGGTGGCTACACCTTC. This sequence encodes CSVDARGGYTF.

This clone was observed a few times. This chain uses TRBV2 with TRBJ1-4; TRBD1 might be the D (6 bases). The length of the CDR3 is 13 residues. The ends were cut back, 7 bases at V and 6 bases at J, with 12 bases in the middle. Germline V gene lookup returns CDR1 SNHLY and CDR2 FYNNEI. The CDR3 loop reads CASTRGWHEKLFF. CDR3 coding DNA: TGTGCCAGCACCAGGGGATGGCATGAAAAACTGTTTTTT.

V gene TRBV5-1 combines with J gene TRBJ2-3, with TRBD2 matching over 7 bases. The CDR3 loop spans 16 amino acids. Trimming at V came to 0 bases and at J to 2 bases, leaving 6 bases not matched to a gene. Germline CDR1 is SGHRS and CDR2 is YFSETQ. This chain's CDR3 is CASSLGSAGVTDTQYF. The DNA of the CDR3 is TGCGCCAGCAGCTTGGGGTCTGCGGGGGTCACAGATACGCAGTATTTT.

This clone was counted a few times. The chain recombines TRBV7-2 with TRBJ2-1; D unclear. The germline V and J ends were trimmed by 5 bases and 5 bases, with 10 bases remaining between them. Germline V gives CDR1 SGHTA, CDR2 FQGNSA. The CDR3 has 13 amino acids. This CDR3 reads CASSRSDHNEQFF. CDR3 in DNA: TGTGCCAGCAGCCGGAGTGATCACAATGAGCAGTTCTTC.

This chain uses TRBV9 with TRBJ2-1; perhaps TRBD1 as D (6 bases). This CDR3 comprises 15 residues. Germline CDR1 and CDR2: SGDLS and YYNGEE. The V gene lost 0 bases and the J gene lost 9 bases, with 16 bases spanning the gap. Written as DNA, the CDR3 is TGTGCCAGCAGCGTAGATGGGGGCCCGCCTGCTGAGCAGTTCTTC. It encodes CASSVDGGPPAEQFF.

DNA for the CDR3: TGTGCCAGCAGCCCTAGGACAGCACTACAAGAGACCCAGTACTTC. This encodes CASSPRTALQETQYF. The chain is built from TRBV7-2 and TRBJ2-5, with a weak D call TRBD1 (6 bases). Germline CDR1 SGHTA, CDR2 FQGNSA. Trimming stripped 5 bases from V and 2 bases from J, with 15 bases between. The CDR3 extends over 15 amino acids.

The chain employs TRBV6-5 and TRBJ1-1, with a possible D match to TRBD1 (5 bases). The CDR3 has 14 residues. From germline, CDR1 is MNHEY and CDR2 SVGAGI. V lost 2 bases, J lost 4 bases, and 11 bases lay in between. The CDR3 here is CASSYQTESTEAFF. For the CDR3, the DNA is TGTGCCAGCAGTTACCAGACAGAGAGCACTGAAGCTTTCTTT.

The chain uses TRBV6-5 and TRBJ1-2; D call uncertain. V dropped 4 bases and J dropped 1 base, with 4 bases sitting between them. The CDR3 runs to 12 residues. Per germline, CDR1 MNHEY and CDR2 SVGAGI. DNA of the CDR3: TGTGCCAGCAGTTTAGATAACTATGGCTACACCTTC. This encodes CASSLDNYGYTF.

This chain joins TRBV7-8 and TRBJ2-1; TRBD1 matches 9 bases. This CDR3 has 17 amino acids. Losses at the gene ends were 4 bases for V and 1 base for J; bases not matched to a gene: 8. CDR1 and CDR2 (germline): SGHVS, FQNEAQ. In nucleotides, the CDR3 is TGTGCCAGCAGCTACTCCGGGGGACAGGGTTCCTACAATGAGCAGTTCTTC. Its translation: CASSYSGGQGSYNEQFF.

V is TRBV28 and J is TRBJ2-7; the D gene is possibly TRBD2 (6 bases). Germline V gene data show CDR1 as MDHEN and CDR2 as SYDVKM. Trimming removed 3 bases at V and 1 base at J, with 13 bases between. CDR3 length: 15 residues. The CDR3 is CASSFPGLRSYEQYF. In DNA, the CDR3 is TGTGCCAGCAGTTTTCCGGGACTGAGGTCCTACGAGCAGTACTTC.

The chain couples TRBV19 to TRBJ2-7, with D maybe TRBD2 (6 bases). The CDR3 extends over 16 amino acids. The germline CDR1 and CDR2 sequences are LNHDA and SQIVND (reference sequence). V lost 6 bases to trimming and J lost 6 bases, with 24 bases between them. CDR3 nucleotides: TGTGCCAGTAGAACCCTATCGGGGACGGGGGTAACCGAGCAGTACTTC. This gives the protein CASRTLSGTGVTEQYF.

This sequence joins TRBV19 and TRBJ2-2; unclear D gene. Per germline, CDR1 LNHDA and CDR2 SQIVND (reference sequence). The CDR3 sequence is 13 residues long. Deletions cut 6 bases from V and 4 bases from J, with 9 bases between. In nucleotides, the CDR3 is TGTGCCAGTAGCCCAGTGTCCACCGGGGAGCTGTTTTTT. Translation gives CASSPVSTGELFF.

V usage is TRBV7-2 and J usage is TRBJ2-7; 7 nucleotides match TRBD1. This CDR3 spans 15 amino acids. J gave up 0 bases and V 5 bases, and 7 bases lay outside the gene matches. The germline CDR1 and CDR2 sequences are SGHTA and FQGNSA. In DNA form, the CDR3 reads TGTGCCAGCAGCCGGGGACAGCAGAGCTCCTACGAGCAGTACTTC. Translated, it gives CASSRGQQSSYEQYF.

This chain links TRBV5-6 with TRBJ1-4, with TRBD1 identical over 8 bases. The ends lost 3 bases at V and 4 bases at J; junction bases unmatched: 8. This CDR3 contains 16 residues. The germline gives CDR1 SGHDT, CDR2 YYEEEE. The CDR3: CASSSQGALLNEKLFF. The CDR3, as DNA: TGTGCCAGCAGCTCCCAGGGGGCGCTTCTTAATGAAAAACTGTTTTTT. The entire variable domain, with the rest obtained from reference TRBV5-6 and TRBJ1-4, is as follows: DAGVTQSPTHLIKTRGQQVTLRCSPKSGHDTVSWYQQALGQGPQFIFQYYEEEERQRGNFPDRFSGHQFPNYSSELNVNALLLGDSALYLCASSSQGALLNEKLFFGSGTQLSVL.

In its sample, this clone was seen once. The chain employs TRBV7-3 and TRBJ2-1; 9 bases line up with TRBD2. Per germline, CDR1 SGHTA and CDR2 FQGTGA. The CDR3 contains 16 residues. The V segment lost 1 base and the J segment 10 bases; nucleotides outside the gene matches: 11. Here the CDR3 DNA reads TGTGCCAGCAGCTTAAGTGATCTAGCGGGGCCCTCCGAGCAGTTCTTC. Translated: CASSLSDLAGPSEQFF.

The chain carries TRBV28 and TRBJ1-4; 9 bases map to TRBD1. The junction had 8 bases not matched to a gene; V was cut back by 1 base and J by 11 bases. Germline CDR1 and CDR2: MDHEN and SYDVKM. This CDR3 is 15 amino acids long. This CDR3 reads CASSLLPGQGGKLFF. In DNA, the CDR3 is TGTGCCAGCAGTTTATTACCGGGACAGGGTGGCAAACTGTTTTTT.

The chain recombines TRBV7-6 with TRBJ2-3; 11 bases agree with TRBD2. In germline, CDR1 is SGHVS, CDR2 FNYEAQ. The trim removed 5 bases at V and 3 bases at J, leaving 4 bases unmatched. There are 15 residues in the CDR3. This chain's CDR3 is CASSATSGTTDTQYF. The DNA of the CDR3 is TGTGCCAGCAGCGCGACTAGCGGGACGACAGATACGCAGTATTTT.

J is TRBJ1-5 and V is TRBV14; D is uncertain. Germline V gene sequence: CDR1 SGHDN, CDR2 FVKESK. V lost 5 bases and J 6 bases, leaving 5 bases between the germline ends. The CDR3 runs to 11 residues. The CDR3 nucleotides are TGTGCCAGCAGCTATATTCAGCCCCAGCATTTT. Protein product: CASSYIQPQHF.

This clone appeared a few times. This CDR3 reads CASSPRVAGGLETQYF. CDR3 DNA: TGTGCCAGCAGCCCCCGAGTAGCGGGGGGGCTGGAGACCCAGTACTTC. The V and J genes are TRBV7-2 and TRBJ2-5; 11 bases match TRBD2. Germline V lookup: CDR1 SGHTA, CDR2 FQGNSA. This CDR3 is built from 16 residues. Losses at the gene ends were 5 bases for V and 5 bases for J; bases not matched to a gene: 10.

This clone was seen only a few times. The CDR3 nucleotides are TGTGCCAGCAGTGAATCGAGCACTGAAGCTTTCTTT. Residues: CASSESSTEAFF. The chain couples TRBV6-5 to TRBJ1-1; the D is unclear. The CDR3 spans 12 residues. Trimming shortened V by 5 bases and J by 4 bases, and 8 bases separated the two germline ends. Germline V gives CDR1 MNHEY, CDR2 SVGAGI.

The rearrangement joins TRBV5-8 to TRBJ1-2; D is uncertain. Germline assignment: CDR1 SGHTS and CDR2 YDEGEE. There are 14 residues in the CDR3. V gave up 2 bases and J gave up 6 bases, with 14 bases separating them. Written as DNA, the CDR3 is TGTGCCAGCAGCTTTGTTCAGGTGGTTCATGGCTACACCTTC. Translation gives CASSFVQVVHGYTF.